This T cell receptor beta chain was sequenced in a study of beta chain features in type 1 diabetes. Notes on the study in general: A greater similarity of naive, central memory and Treg TCRB repertoires was seen among patients than among healthy donors. Moderately but significantly shorter TCRB CDR3s were found in Type 1 diabetes patients in all four CD4+ subsets. Cells carrying high TCR expression could end up over-represented when cDNA is sequenced.

Germline V gene sequence: CDR1 GTSNPN, CDR2 SVGIG (reference sequence). CDR3 size: 15 residues. The V gene end was trimmed by 6 bases and the J gene end by 2 bases; junction bases not matched to a gene: 11. What was sequenced were expressed TCRB transcripts, since all of the isolated RNA had been reverse transcribed. The protocol was immunoSEQ multiplex PCR, while the TCRdb copy is restricted to in-frame clones and leaves out a portion. The table has under 200,000 clones, less than 9.5% seen once. The sample holds a few counts of this clone. Its antigen is still unknown. The V and J genes are TRBV30 and TRBJ2-5; the match to TRBD1 covers 8 bases. The sequenced material came from central memory CD4+ T cells from blood. The sequence derives from a woman between 18 and 29 years old in good health. The CDR3 region is CACDPPTGVQETQYF. The CDR3 DNA reads TGTGCCTGTGACCCGCCGACAGGGGTGCAAGAGACCCAGTACTTC.